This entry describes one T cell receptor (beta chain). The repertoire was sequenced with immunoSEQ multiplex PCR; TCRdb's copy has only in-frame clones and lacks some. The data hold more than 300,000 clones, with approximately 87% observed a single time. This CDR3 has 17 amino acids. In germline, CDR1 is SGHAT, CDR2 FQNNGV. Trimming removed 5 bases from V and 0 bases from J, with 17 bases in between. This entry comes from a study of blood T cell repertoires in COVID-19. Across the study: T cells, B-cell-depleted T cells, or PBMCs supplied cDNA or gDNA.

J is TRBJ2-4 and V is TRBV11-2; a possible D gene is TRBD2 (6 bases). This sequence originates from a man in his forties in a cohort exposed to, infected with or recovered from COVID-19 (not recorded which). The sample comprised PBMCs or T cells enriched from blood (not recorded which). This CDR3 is CASSPGVYSLAKNIQYF. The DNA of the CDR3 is TGTGCCAGCAGCCCGGGAGTCTACTCGCTAGCCAAAAACATTCAGTACTTC.